The 27 T cell receptor beta chains below come from one sample, sequenced in a study of patients and donors after allogeneic stem cell transplantation. TCRdb recomputed calls from the RT-PCR reads with MiXCR, one row per CDR3 protein. The sample comprises about 210,000 distinct CDR3 sequences, over 30% of which are singletons, and 9.5% to 13% rests with the top ten. The sample was blood, either unsorted or a sorted T cell fraction (not recorded which). The origin of the receptors is a human donor who was either an allogeneic HSCT recipient or a stem cell or donor lymphocyte infusion donor (not recorded which). It is not recorded whose cells these are; they may come from a transplant donor.

The chain couples TRBV12-3 or TRBV12-4 to TRBJ2-4; 7 bases fit TRBD1. With 1 base clipped from V and 5 bases from J, the junction kept 2 bases outside the gene matches. This CDR3 is 14 amino acids long. As DNA, the CDR3 is TGTGCCAGCAGTTTAGTAGGACAGGAAAACATTCAGTACTTC. Amino acids: CASSLVGQENIQYF.

The gene calls are TRBV30 and TRBJ1-4; D is uncertain. Germline-derived CDR1 and CDR2 are GTSNPN and SVGIG (reference sequence). The CDR3 is 15 amino acids. The V end was cut by 0 bases, the J end by 7 bases, with 15 bases between. CDR3 DNA: TGTGCCTGGAGTGTATCGGCGGCCGGAAGTGAAAAACTGTTTTTT. Translation gives CAWSVSAAGSEKLFF.

This rearrangement joins TRBV7-9 to TRBJ1-1; the D gene is possibly TRBD1 (5 bases). Germline loops: CDR1 SEHNR, CDR2 FQNEAQ (reference sequence). This CDR3 contains 13 residues. The V and J ends lost 2 bases and 11 bases respectively, with 15 bases between them. CDR3: CASSLWGVGEAFF. CDR3 in DNA: TGTGCCAGCAGCTTATGGGGGGTAGGTGAGGCTTTCTTT. The full variable domain, completed using reference TRBV7-9 and TRBJ1-1, is DTGVSQNPRHKITKRGQNVTFRCDPISEHNRLYWYRQTLGQGPEFLTYFQNEAQLEKSRLLSDRFSAERPKGSFSTLEIQRTEQGDSAMYLCASSLWGVGEAFFGQGTRLTVV.

The rearrangement joins TRBV11-1 to TRBJ2-7; no reliable D call. The germline V and J ends were trimmed by 5 bases and 1 base, with 9 bases remaining between them. The CDR3 contains 13 residues. Germline lookup yields CDR1 SGHAT and CDR2 FQDESV (reference sequence). CDR3 amino acids: CASSKHGSYEQYF. DNA for the CDR3: TGTGCCAGCAGCAAACACGGATCCTACGAGCAGTACTTC.

The CDR3 reads CASGVGGRYNEQFF. CDR3 in DNA: TGTGCCAGCGGAGTCGGGGGGAGATACAATGAGCAGTTCTTC. The rearrangement uses TRBV27 and TRBJ2-1, with 7 bases fitting TRBD2. From germline, CDR1 is MNHEY and CDR2 SMNVEV (reference sequence). CDR3 size: 14 residues. The V gene end was trimmed by 8 bases and the J gene end by 4 bases; junction bases not matched to a gene: 8.

This clonotype was observed a few times. The rearrangement joins TRBV20-1 to TRBJ1-3, with D maybe TRBD1 (6 bases). Germline V gene sequence: CDR1 DFQATT, CDR2 SNEGSKA (reference sequence). The CDR3 loop spans 17 amino acids. Between the trimmed V and J ends, which lost 3 bases and 0 bases, there was a span of 18 bases. The DNA for the CDR3 is TGCAGTGCTAGTAACCGACTAGGGGGGTTCTCTGGAAACACCATATATTTT. The encoded protein is CSASNRLGGFSGNTIYF.

The chain recombines TRBV5-1 with TRBJ2-1, with D unclear. The germline V gene encodes CDR1 SGHRS and CDR2 YFSETQ. The CDR3 totals 15 residues. The V and J ends lost 0 bases and 6 bases respectively, with 13 bases between them. The CDR3 nucleotides are TGCGCCAGCAGCTTGGGCGGAGCCTTGAGCAATGAGCAGTTCTTC. It translates to CASSLGGALSNEQFF.

This clonotype was seen a handful of times. The V gene is TRBV12-3 or TRBV12-4, the J gene TRBJ2-4; 7 bases fit TRBD1. Trimming at V came to 5 bases and at J to 3 bases, leaving 4 bases not matched to a gene. This CDR3 region has 14 residues. For the CDR3, the DNA is TGTGCCAGCAGTAGACAGGGAGACAAAAACATTCAGTACTTC. It specifies CASSRQGDKNIQYF.

The rearrangement joins TRBV6-2 or TRBV6-3 to TRBJ2-1, with D perhaps matching TRBD1 (5 bases). The V gene's germline CDR1 is MNHEY and CDR2 SVGEGT. This CDR3 comprises 14 residues. V shed 0 bases and J shed 10 bases, with 13 bases lying between them. The CDR3 spells CASSYSPEQGEQFF. The CDR3 DNA is TGTGCCAGCAGTTACTCCCCCGAGCAGGGCGAGCAGTTCTTC.

This chain links TRBV18 with TRBJ2-7, with 9 bases fitting TRBD1. Germline values: CDR1 KGHSH, CDR2 LQKENI. This CDR3 has 15 amino acids. V was pared by 5 bases and J by 1 base, with 6 bases of the junction left unmatched. The CDR3 spells CASSSWTGESYEQYF. For the CDR3, the DNA is TGTGCCAGCTCATCTTGGACAGGGGAGTCCTACGAGCAGTACTTC. Drawing the rest from reference TRBV18 and TRBJ2-7, the complete variable domain is NAGVMQNPRHLVRRRGQEARLRCSPMKGHSHVYWYRQLPEEGLKFMVYLQKENIIDESGMPKERFSAEFPKEGPSILRIQQVVRGDSAAYFCASSSWTGESYEQYFGPGTRLTVT.

The rearrangement uses TRBV20-1 and TRBJ1-1; D is ambiguous. This CDR3 has 14 amino acids. The germline V gene encodes CDR1 DFQATT and CDR2 SNEGSKA (reference sequence). The ends were cut back, 6 bases at V and 2 bases at J, with 16 bases in the middle. This CDR3 is CSALEGAANTEAFF. The CDR3 DNA reads TGCAGTGCGCTAGAGGGAGCAGCAAACACTGAAGCTTTCTTT.

This clonotype was recorded a few times. This chain connects TRBV20-1 to TRBJ1-4; D is ambiguous. CDR1 and CDR2 from the germline V gene are DFQATT and SNEGSKA (reference sequence). V was shortened by 5 bases and J by 0 bases, with 10 bases between the two germline ends. CDR3 length: 14 residues. DNA for the CDR3: TGCAGTGCTCTCCTCGGGGCAACTAATGAAAAACTGTTTTTT. The encoded protein is CSALLGATNEKLFF.

This clonotype was detected only once. The chain has TRBV6-5 and TRBJ1-5, with D possibly being TRBD1 (5 bases). Germline CDR1 is MNHEY and CDR2 is SVGAGI. V gave up 0 bases and J gave up 11 bases, with 17 bases separating them. The CDR3 has 15 residues. In nucleotides, the CDR3 is TGTGCCAGCAGTTACTCCCGGGACCCTTTATGGGCCCAGCATTTT. This codes for CASSYSRDPLWAQHF.

The table lists this clonotype with a few counts. The chain recombines TRBV6-5 with TRBJ1-1; TRBD1 agrees at 7 bases. Germline V gene sequence: CDR1 MNHEY, CDR2 SVGAGI. The CDR3 contains 16 residues. V was pared by 4 bases and J by 0 bases, with 8 bases of the junction left unmatched. CDR3 DNA sequence: TGTGCCAGCAGTTCTTCAGGGGGTGTCATGAACACTGAAGCTTTCTTT. Translation gives CASSSSGGVMNTEAFF.

The rearrangement uses TRBV5-1 and TRBJ2-7; unclear D gene. Trimming cost V 1 base and J 0 bases, with 5 bases left between them. Per the germline V gene, CDR1 is SGHRS and CDR2 is YFSETQ. This CDR3 is built from 13 residues. The CDR3 DNA follows: TGCGCCAGCAGCTTGACACGCTCCTACGAGCAGTACTTC. It yields the protein CASSLTRSYEQYF.

Regarding this clonotype: It is likely a read error, because the conserved phenylalanine at the end of the CDR3 is missing. V is TRBV4-3 and J is TRBJ2-2, with 11 bases identical to TRBD1. J gave up 5 bases and V 4 bases, and 0 bases lay outside the gene matches. The CDR3 length is 14 residues. Per the germline V gene, CDR1 is LGHNA and CDR2 is YSLEER. The chain's CDR3 is CASSRDRGTGELFL. The CDR3 nucleotides read TGCGCCAGCAGCCGGGACAGGGGGACCGGGGAGCTGTTTTTG.

This clonotype was counted a few times. The chain is built from TRBV6-2 or TRBV6-3 and TRBJ2-7; 8 nucleotides agree with TRBD2. The CDR3 runs to 16 residues. Trimming at V came to 5 bases and at J to 0 bases, leaving 9 bases not matched to a gene. Germline V gene lookup returns CDR1 MNHEY and CDR2 SVGEGT. DNA of the CDR3: TGTGCCAGCAGTGTAGCGGGGAAACCGTTCTCCTACGAGCAGTACTTC. Protein product: CASSVAGKPFSYEQYF.

J is TRBJ2-7 and V is TRBV20-1; 8 positions match TRBD1. The CDR3 is made up of 12 amino acids. The germline CDR1 and CDR2 sequences are DFQATT and SNEGSKA (reference sequence). The V and J ends lost 5 bases and 5 bases, in that order; junction bases with no gene match: 5. The CDR3 nucleotides read TGCAGTGCTCGCAGGGGGCCCGACGAGCAGTACTTC. Its protein is CSARRGPDEQYF.

This chain uses TRBV5-5 with TRBJ1-3; D may be TRBD1 (5 bases). The V gene lost 1 base and the J gene lost 3 bases, with 8 bases spanning the gap. CDR3 length: 14 amino acids. Germline lookup yields CDR1 SGHKS and CDR2 YYEKEE (reference sequence). The chain's CDR3 is CASSLTGGGNTIYF. CDR3 nucleotides: TGTGCCAGCAGCTTGACAGGCGGTGGAAACACCATATATTTT.

The chain employs TRBV6-1 and TRBJ2-7; D is unclear. The CDR3 sequence is 13 residues long. V was pared by 7 bases and J by 3 bases, with 13 bases between. Germline-derived CDR1 and CDR2 are MNHNS and SASEGT. The CDR3: CASNLRSNYEQYF. The DNA for the CDR3 is TGTGCCAGCAACCTAAGATCCAACTACGAGCAGTACTTC.

The chain is built from TRBV7-9 and TRBJ1-1, with D perhaps matching TRBD1 (5 bases). The CDR3 spans 14 residues. V dropped 5 bases and J dropped 9 bases, with 19 bases sitting between them. The germline gives CDR1 SEHNR, CDR2 FQNEAQ (reference sequence). CDR3 in DNA: TGTGCCAGCAGCCAAGGAGAGCCGGGACGTAAAGCTTTCTTT. It codes for CASSQGEPGRKAFF.

This clonotype came up a few times. The V gene is TRBV18, the J gene TRBJ2-7; D not certain. The CDR3 is 14 residues long. Germline CDR1 KGHSH, CDR2 LQKENI. Trimming took 0 bases from V and 2 from J, leaving 8 bases between them. This CDR3 is CASSPPEVTYEQYF. In nucleotides, the CDR3 is TGTGCCAGCTCACCACCTGAGGTTACCTACGAGCAGTACTTC.

This chain joins TRBV27 and TRBJ1-1; 11 nucleotides match TRBD1. Trimming removed 2 bases from V and 12 bases from J; junction bases left unmatched: 8. The CDR3 length is 14 residues. The germline gives CDR1 MNHEY, CDR2 SMNVEV (reference sequence). This CDR3 reads CASSLRTGGELTFF. CDR3 DNA sequence: TGTGCCAGCAGTTTAAGGACAGGGGGCGAGCTGACTTTCTTT.

This clonotype was picked up a small number of times. The chain employs TRBV10-3 and TRBJ1-2, with a tentative D call TRBD1 (5 bases). This CDR3 is built from 17 residues. V was clipped by 0 bases and J by 0 bases, with 14 bases between them. Germline V lookup: CDR1 ENHRY, CDR2 SYGVKD. This chain's CDR3 is CAISESKMTAANYGYTF. CDR3 DNA: TGTGCCATCAGTGAGTCTAAGATGACAGCAGCTAACTATGGCTACACCTTC.

The CDR3: CAISEGDRGNSPLHF. The CDR3 DNA reads as TGTGCCATCAGTGAAGGAGACAGGGGTAATTCACCCCTCCACTTT. The chain couples TRBV10-3 to TRBJ1-6; the match to TRBD1 covers 8 bases. Trimming cost V 3 bases and J 6 bases; bases outside gene matches: 4. The CDR3 is made up of 15 amino acids. Germline values: CDR1 ENHRY, CDR2 SYGVKD.

The rearrangement links TRBV25-1 to TRBJ1-5; 9 bases fit TRBD1. Unmatched junction bases numbered 7, after V lost 1 base and J lost 3 bases. The CDR3 is made up of 17 amino acids. The germline gives CDR1 MGHDK, CDR2 SYGVNS. The CDR3 protein is CASSESAGTGNNQPQHF. Here the CDR3 DNA reads TGTGCCAGCAGTGAATCAGCCGGGACAGGGAACAATCAGCCCCAGCATTTT.

The chain employs TRBV2 and TRBJ2-3; a possible D gene is TRBD1 (6 bases). The V gene's germline CDR1 is SNHLY and CDR2 FYNNEI. This CDR3 contains 13 residues. V lost 10 bases and J lost 4, with 15 bases in between. CDR3 DNA: TGTGCCACCCTGACAGGTTTTGCAGATACGCAGTATTTT. Translation: CATLTGFADTQYF.